These 29 T cell receptor beta chains share one sample of origin, sequenced in a study of blood T cell repertoires in COVID-19. The data were produced by immunoSEQ multiplex PCR, yet TCRdb's version contains in-frame clones alone and is incomplete. The repertoire includes about 98,000 clones, 70% to 90% of them detected once, and approximately 5% sits in the top ten. What was sequenced was peripheral blood. These TCRs come from a man in his 70s with acute or convalescent COVID-19.

The chain has TRBV11-3 and TRBJ2-2, with a possible D match to TRBD2 (6 bases). The CDR3 has 15 residues. Germline CDR1 and CDR2: SGHNT and YENEEA. Trimming shortened V by 3 bases and J by 0 bases, and 8 bases separated the two germline ends. The CDR3 sequence is CASSFGGTNTGELFF. CDR3 DNA sequence: TGTGCCAGCAGCTTTGGGGGGACGAACACCGGGGAGCTGTTTTTT.

The chain is built from TRBV9 and TRBJ2-2; D unresolved. Trimming took off 0 bases at V and 2 bases at J, with 8 bases between the two ends. Germline CDR1 and CDR2: SGDLS and YYNGEE. CDR3 length equals 15 residues. The CDR3, as DNA: TGTGCCAGCAGCGTAGGGCCAGAAAACACCGGGGAGCTGTTTTTT. Residues: CASSVGPENTGELFF.

The chain joins TRBV19 to TRBJ1-3; 7 nucleotides agree with TRBD1. In germline, CDR1 is LNHDA, CDR2 SQIVND (reference sequence). The CDR3 has 15 residues. V was clipped by 6 bases and J by 0 bases; unmatched bases: 5. The chain's CDR3 is CASRQGPGSGNTIYF. CDR3 sequence (DNA): TGTGCCAGTAGACAGGGGCCTGGCTCTGGAAACACCATATATTTT.

This clone appeared a few times. The chain recombines TRBV28 with TRBJ1-6, with no clear D. The V and J ends lost 6 bases and 4 bases respectively, with 22 bases between them. CDR3 length: 18 amino acids. Germline CDR1 MDHEN, CDR2 SYDVKM. The CDR3 sequence is CASSPPRKADQYNSPLHF. In DNA form, the CDR3 reads TGTGCCAGCAGCCCCCCGAGGAAGGCAGACCAATATAATTCACCCCTCCACTTT.

V usage is TRBV11-3 and J usage is TRBJ2-5; 7 nucleotides match TRBD2. Trimming at V came to 1 base and at J to 4 bases, leaving 12 bases not matched to a gene. The CDR3 covers 17 residues. Germline CDR1 reads SGHNT; CDR2 reads YENEEA. Here the CDR3 DNA reads TGTGCCAGCAGCTTAGGAGCGGGACCTTCAGGCGGAGAGACCCAGTACTTC. Its translation: CASSLGAGPSGGETQYF.

The chain couples TRBV13 to TRBJ2-2; 9 bases align to TRBD1. The trim removed 5 bases at V and 6 bases at J, leaving 7 bases unmatched. CDR1 and CDR2 (germline): PRHDT, FYEKMQ (reference sequence). This CDR3 contains 15 residues. The CDR3 nucleotides read TGTGCCAGCAGCCGCGGGACAGGGCGTCCCGGGGAGCTGTTTTTT. Amino acids: CASSRGTGRPGELFF.

The chain joins TRBV28 to TRBJ1-4, with TRBD1 matching 8 bases. The CDR3 extends over 13 amino acids. The ends lost 4 bases at V and 10 bases at J; junction bases unmatched: 5. Germline V gene sequence: CDR1 MDHEN, CDR2 SYDVKM. The CDR3 region has the DNA TGTGCCAGCAGTTCTCCGGGACAGGCAAAACTGTTTTTT. It translates to CASSSPGQAKLFF.

The chain carries TRBV23-1 and TRBJ1-1; D is unclear. TRBV23-1 is an ORF for which the function is uncertain. Trimming took off 7 bases at V and 2 bases at J, with 11 bases between the two ends. The CDR3 runs 13 residues. The CDR3 loop reads CASKCAGNTEAFF. The CDR3 region has the DNA TGCGCCAGCAAGTGTGCGGGAAACACTGAAGCTTTCTTT.

The V and J genes are TRBV5-4 and TRBJ1-2; 11 nucleotides align to TRBD1. V lost 0 bases and J lost 6; bases outside the gene matches: 7. Germline V gene data show CDR1 as SGHNT and CDR2 as YYREEE (reference sequence). The CDR3 covers 16 residues. CDR3 nucleotide sequence: TGTGCCAGCAGCTTGGGTCCCGCGGGACAGGGGGATGGCTACACCTTC. This encodes CASSLGPAGQGDGYTF.

This chain links TRBV6-6 with TRBJ2-7; 9 bases agree with TRBD1. Trimming took 5 bases from V and 4 from J; bases not matched to a gene: 6. The CDR3 contains 14 residues. Germline lookup yields CDR1 MNHNY and CDR2 SVGAGI (reference sequence). CDR3 sequence reads: CASSTGTGWYEQYF. The CDR3 DNA sequence: TGTGCCAGCAGTACCGGGACAGGGTGGTACGAGCAGTACTTC.

The rearrangement uses TRBV7-2 and TRBJ2-1; 9 bases fit TRBD2. The CDR3 contains 16 residues. V was clipped by 5 bases and J by 0 bases; unmatched bases: 5. From germline, CDR1 is SGHTA and CDR2 FQGNSA. CDR3 in DNA: TGTGCCAGCAGCAAGATTAGCGGGAGCTCCTACAATGAGCAGTTCTTC. Protein product: CASSKISGSSYNEQFF.

This chain connects TRBV5-5 to TRBJ1-5; unclear D gene. Germline V gene data show CDR1 as SGHKS and CDR2 as YYEKEE (reference sequence). V gave up 4 bases and J gave up 4 bases, with 9 bases separating them. The CDR3 consists of 13 residues. CDR3 nucleotide sequence: TGTGCCAGCAGCCCCACAGAGAATCAGCCCCAGCATTTT. Translated: CASSPTENQPQHF.

This sequence joins TRBV11-2 and TRBJ1-4; unclear D gene. CDR1 is SGHAT and CDR2 is FQNNGV in the germline V gene. This CDR3 has 16 residues. Trimming removed 0 bases at V and 6 bases at J, with 14 bases between. CDR3 sequence (DNA): TGTGCCAGCAGCTTAGACGGGGAGGGATTGGATGAAAAACTGTTTTTT. Amino acids: CASSLDGEGLDEKLFF.

This clone showed up just once. V is TRBV15 and J is TRBJ1-1; weak D call: TRBD1 (6 bases). Trimming removed 3 bases at V and 1 base at J, with 12 bases between. The CDR3 sequence is 15 residues long. Germline V CDR1 and CDR2: LNHNV, YYDKDF (reference sequence). This chain's CDR3 is CATSSGRGWNTEAFF. The CDR3 bases are TGTGCCACCAGCAGTGGGAGGGGGTGGAACACTGAAGCTTTCTTT. Combining the CDR3 with reference TRBV15 and TRBJ1-1 gives the whole variable domain DAMVIQNPRYQVTQFGKPVTLSCSQTLNHNVMYWYQQKSSQAPKLLFHYYDKDFNNEADTPDNFQSRRPNTSFCFLDIRSPGLGDTAMYLCATSSGRGWNTEAFFGQGTRLTVV.

A few counts support this clone. The J gene is TRBJ1-4, the V gene TRBV30; weak D call: TRBD1 (5 bases). Germline CDR1 is GTSNPN and CDR2 is SVGIG (reference sequence). V lost 7 bases, J lost 4 bases, and 13 bases lay in between. The length of the CDR3 is 13 residues. The CDR3 sequence is CASRGLINEKLFF. The CDR3 DNA sequence: TGTGCCTCGAGGGGACTGATTAATGAAAAACTGTTTTTT.

The chain links TRBV7-2 to TRBJ2-1; no clear D gene. The CDR3 contains 15 residues. Germline loops: CDR1 SGHTA, CDR2 FQGNSA. V lost 0 bases, J lost 0 bases, and 6 bases lay in between. CDR3 amino acids: CASSLAPSSYNEQFF. For the CDR3, the DNA is TGTGCCAGCAGCTTAGCCCCGAGCTCCTACAATGAGCAGTTCTTC.

The chain joins TRBV18 to TRBJ1-1; TRBD1 matches 7 bases. CDR1 KGHSH and CDR2 LQKENI come from the germline V gene. This CDR3 is 15 amino acids long. V trimming: 4 bases; J trimming: 5 bases; junction bases outside the gene matches: 10. Here the CDR3 reads CASSLDRERNTEAFF. CDR3 nucleotides: TGTGCCAGCTCACTAGACAGGGAGCGGAATACTGAAGCTTTCTTT.

This clone was seen only once. The rearrangement joins TRBV10-3 to TRBJ2-2; D is perhaps TRBD2 (7 bases). The CDR3 runs to 15 residues. V was trimmed by 4 bases and J by 5 bases, leaving 14 bases between them. Germline CDR1 is ENHRY and CDR2 is SYGVKD. The CDR3 region has the DNA TGTGCCATCAGTGTGGAGGGGGGGCGTACCGGGGAGCTGTTTTTT. Protein sequence: CAISVEGGRTGELFF.

This rearrangement joins TRBV7-8 to TRBJ1-1, with 8 bases identical to TRBD1. This CDR3 is built from 17 residues. CDR1 is SGHVS, CDR2 FQNEAQ, per germline. With 4 bases clipped from V and 4 bases from J, the junction kept 14 bases outside the gene matches. CDR3 sequence: CASSSRRPGQGSTEAFF. The CDR3 nucleotides read TGTGCCAGCAGCTCCCGAAGGCCAGGACAGGGATCCACTGAAGCTTTCTTT. Variable domain in full (rest from reference TRBV7-8 and TRBJ1-1): GAGVSQSPRYKVAKRGQDVALRCDPISGHVSLFWYQQALGQGPEFLTYFQNEAQLDKSGLPSDRFFAERPEGSVSTLKIQRTQQEDSAVYLCASSSRRPGQGSTEAFFGQGTRLTVV.

CDR3 protein: CSVEAKGQGALETQYF. In DNA, the CDR3 is TGCAGCGTTGAAGCCAAGGGACAGGGGGCTTTAGAGACCCAGTACTTC. V gene TRBV29-1 combines with J gene TRBJ2-5; TRBD1 aligns across 12 bases. This CDR3 has 16 amino acids. V gave up 1 base and J gave up 4 bases; unmatched junction bases: 7. Germline values: CDR1 SQVTM, CDR2 ANQGSEA.

This chain uses TRBV6-5 with TRBJ2-3; TRBD2 is a possible D gene (7 bases). CDR3 length equals 15 residues. Trimming removed 6 bases at V and 3 bases at J, with 16 bases between. Germline CDR1 reads MNHEY; CDR2 reads SVGAGI. CDR3 DNA: TGTGCCAGCAGGGAGTGGGGGGGGCCGACAGATACGCAGTATTTT. This codes for CASREWGGPTDTQYF.

The chain couples TRBV4-2 to TRBJ2-5, with 12 bases lining up with TRBD2. Trimming took 4 bases from V and 5 from J; bases not matched to a gene: 11. The CDR3 consists of 17 residues. Germline V gene data show CDR1 as LGHNA and CDR2 as YNFKEQ. The CDR3 is CASSPFASGGAQETQYF. CDR3 nucleotide sequence: TGTGCCAGCAGCCCATTTGCTAGCGGGGGGGCCCAGGAGACCCAGTACTTC.

The rearrangement links TRBV10-2 to TRBJ1-2; maybe TRBD1 (5 bases). The CDR3 covers 14 residues. The germline V gene encodes CDR1 WSHSY and CDR2 SAAADI. The V gene lost 7 bases and the J gene lost 1 base, with 13 bases spanning the gap. This CDR3 reads CASKGNRRNYGYTF. In DNA, the CDR3 is TGCGCCAGCAAGGGGAACAGACGTAACTATGGCTACACCTTC.

The CDR3 protein is CAISRTESYGYTF. The CDR3 DNA sequence: TGTGCCATAAGCCGGACAGAAAGCTATGGCTACACCTTC. The genes are TRBV28 and TRBJ1-2; tentative D call: TRBD1 (6 bases). The V and J ends lost 10 bases and 4 bases respectively, with 16 bases between them. This CDR3 has 13 residues. CDR1 is MDHEN and CDR2 is SYDVKM in the germline V gene.

The V call is TRBV12-2, the J call TRBJ2-7; TRBD2, the table's D call, lacks a check against the DNA. TRBV12-2 is annotated as a pseudogene. The length of the CDR3 is 11 residues. CDR3 coding DNA: TGTGCAAGTTTTAGTCCCTACGAGCAGTACGTC. As protein: CASFSPYEQYV.

The V and J genes are TRBV30 and TRBJ1-1; 7 bases line up with TRBD1. The V gene's germline CDR1 is GTSNPN and CDR2 SVGIG (reference sequence). The CDR3 is 12 amino acids. Losses at the gene ends were 4 bases for V and 5 bases for J; bases not matched to a gene: 4. CDR3 sequence reads: CAWKTGETEAFF. The CDR3, as DNA: TGTGCCTGGAAAACAGGGGAAACTGAAGCTTTCTTT.

The chain is built from TRBV28 and TRBJ1-4; possible D gene TRBD1, 5 bases. Germline V gene data show CDR1 as MDHEN and CDR2 as SYDVKM. V lost 7 bases and J lost 3, with 9 bases in between. The CDR3 is 13 residues long. The CDR3: CASKGPPNEKLFF. CDR3 nucleotides: TGTGCCAGCAAGGGGCCTCCTAATGAAAAACTGTTTTTT.

This chain joins TRBV28 and TRBJ2-7, with D tentatively TRBD1 (5 bases). In germline, CDR1 is MDHEN, CDR2 SYDVKM. Deletions cut 3 bases from V and 2 bases from J, with 11 bases between. The CDR3 contains 14 residues. The CDR3: CASSLAQGPYEQYF. In nucleotides, the CDR3 is TGTGCCAGCAGTTTGGCCCAGGGCCCCTACGAGCAGTACTTC.

The chain is built from TRBV7-8 and TRBJ2-3; 9 bases are shared with TRBD2. Germline loops: CDR1 SGHVS, CDR2 FQNEAQ. V shed 5 bases, J shed 5 bases, and the junction held 14 bases outside the gene matches. The CDR3 covers 17 residues. This CDR3 reads CASSLRPSGAGGDTQYF. The CDR3, as DNA: TGTGCCAGCAGCCTCAGGCCTAGCGGGGCTGGGGGAGATACGCAGTATTTT.